One and the same sample provided the 29 T cell receptor beta chains below, sequenced in a study of tumor-infiltrating lymphocytes in localized non-small cell lung cancer. Only in-frame clones appear in the TCRdb table, and some are missing; sequencing was by immunoSEQ multiplex PCR. The sample lists approximately 17,000 clones, over 70% occurring once. The sequenced material came from lung tumor tissue. All receptors derive from a human donor with non-small cell lung cancer.

This chain's CDR3 is CASSLQQGYYEQYF. DNA of the CDR3: TGTGCCAGCAGCCTCCAACAGGGTTACTACGAGCAGTACTTC. The J gene is TRBJ2-7, the V gene TRBV2, with a possible D match to TRBD1 (6 bases). V dropped 6 bases and J dropped 3 bases, with 15 bases sitting between them. In germline, CDR1 is SNHLY, CDR2 FYNNEI. This CDR3 spans 14 amino acids.

The V and J genes are TRBV9 and TRBJ2-3; D gene unclear. Germline V CDR1 and CDR2: SGDLS, YYNGEE. Trimming took off 0 bases at V and 5 bases at J, with 7 bases between the two ends. This CDR3 is 13 amino acids long. The CDR3 here is CASSVGGKDTQYF. The CDR3 DNA reads as TGTGCCAGCAGCGTAGGTGGCAAAGATACGCAGTATTTT.

This clone was detected only once. Germline and junction disagree at one end, which may indicate a read error. CDR3 nucleotide sequence: TGCAGTGCTAGTACGGTAGCCTTC. Protein sequence: CSASTVAF. The V and J genes are TRBV20-1 and TRBJ2-7; D not resolved. In germline, CDR1 is DFQATT, CDR2 SNEGSKA (reference sequence). The CDR3 spans 8 residues.

The chain employs TRBV7-9 and TRBJ1-2; D is unclear. There are 13 residues in the CDR3. V was pared by 1 base and J by 5 bases, with 8 bases between. Germline CDR1 is SEHNR and CDR2 is FQNEAQ (reference sequence). The CDR3 DNA follows: TGTGCCAGCAGCTTAGGGACCGGGTATGGCTACACCTTC. It yields the protein CASSLGTGYGYTF.

The gene calls are TRBV7-8 and TRBJ1-5; D uncertain. Trimming cost V 1 base and J 10 bases, with 20 bases left between them. The CDR3 is made up of 16 amino acids. CDR1 and CDR2 (germline): SGHVS, FQNEAQ. This CDR3 reads CASSLDFRAAGGPQHF. The CDR3 DNA is TGTGCCAGCAGCTTAGATTTTCGGGCGGCTGGTGGACCCCAGCATTTT.

The genes are TRBV7-2 and TRBJ2-3; D possibly uses TRBD1 or TRBD2 (6 bases each). Germline lookup yields CDR1 SGHTA and CDR2 FQGNSA. The CDR3 covers 14 residues. Trimming took off 5 bases at V and 1 base at J, with 10 bases between the two ends. CDR3 coding DNA: TGTGCCAGCAGCGCGGGACATCGCACAGATACGCAGTATTTT. This sequence encodes CASSAGHRTDTQYF. Looking up the rest from reference TRBV7-2 and TRBJ2-3 gives the full variable domain: GAGVSQSPSNKVTEKGKDVELRCDPISGHTALYWYRQSLGQGLEFLIYFQGNSAPDKSGLPSDRFSAERTGGSVSTLTIQRTQQEDSAVYLCASSAGHRTDTQYFGPGTRLTVL.

The chain has TRBV7-2 and TRBJ1-5; D may be TRBD1 (5 bases). CDR1 is SGHTA and CDR2 is FQGNSA in the germline V gene. This CDR3 spans 15 amino acids. V lost 1 base to trimming and J lost 4 bases, with 11 bases between them. The DNA for the CDR3 is TGTGCCAGCAGCTTAGACGGGGCAGCAAATCAGCCCCAGCATTTT. Protein product: CASSLDGAANQPQHF.

The chain joins TRBV4-2 to TRBJ2-7, with 7 bases fitting TRBD1. V gave up 5 bases and J gave up 5 bases; unmatched junction bases: 6. The CDR3 spans 13 residues. From germline, CDR1 is LGHNA and CDR2 YNFKEQ. CDR3 DNA: TGTGCCAGCAGCAAACAGGGGAGCCACGAGCAGTACTTC. Its protein is CASSKQGSHEQYF.

This chain uses TRBV4-1 with TRBJ2-5; D is unclear. There are 15 residues in the CDR3. Germline values: CDR1 MGHRA, CDR2 YSYEKL. V was cut by 4 bases and J by 5 bases, with 17 bases left in between. CDR3 sequence: CASSRLTHSRETQYF. The CDR3 nucleotides read TGCGCCAGCAGCCGACTGACACATTCTAGGGAGACCCAGTACTTC.

The CDR3 DNA reads as TGTGCCAGCAGCCAAGAATGGGCACCCGGCTACACCTTC. Protein product: CASSQEWAPGYTF. This chain joins TRBV4-2 and TRBJ1-2, with D uncertain. This CDR3 comprises 13 residues. Trimming left V 0 bases short and J 8 bases short, with 10 bases between. Germline loops: CDR1 LGHNA, CDR2 YNFKEQ.

The chain couples TRBV4-2 to TRBJ1-5, with 8 bases that match TRBD1. V dropped 0 bases and J dropped 4; count of bases not matched to a gene: 11. Germline V gene sequence: CDR1 LGHNA, CDR2 YNFKEQ. The CDR3 totals 18 residues. The CDR3: CASSQDLTRDRNNQPQHF. For the CDR3, the DNA is TGTGCCAGCAGCCAAGATCTTACCCGGGACAGGAATAATCAGCCCCAGCATTTT.

This clone was detected once. The chain uses TRBV10-3 and TRBJ2-1; 8 bases are a match to TRBD2. This CDR3 contains 17 residues. Germline values: CDR1 ENHRY, CDR2 SYGVKD. Losses at the gene ends were 10 bases for V and 6 bases for J; bases not matched to a gene: 20. The CDR3 loop is CATSPGGGSGGLNEQFF. In DNA form, the CDR3 reads TGTGCCACCAGCCCGGGTGGAGGGAGCGGGGGACTCAATGAGCAGTTCTTC.

The chain employs TRBV28 and TRBJ1-3; no clear D gene. Germline V gene lookup returns CDR1 MDHEN and CDR2 SYDVKM. This CDR3 contains 13 residues. V shed 3 bases and J shed 0 bases, with 3 bases lying between them. CDR3 bases: TGTGCCAGCAGTTTCCGCTCTGGAAACACCATATATTTT. Residues: CASSFRSGNTIYF.

This clone is termed medium-sized. V is TRBV16 and J is TRBJ1-2, with D unclear. Trimming took off 2 bases at V and 0 bases at J, with 4 bases between the two ends. The CDR3 has 13 amino acids. Germline-derived CDR1 and CDR2 are KGHSY and FQNENV. The CDR3 reads CASSQRANYGYTF. The CDR3 DNA sequence: TGTGCCAGCAGCCAAAGAGCTAACTATGGCTACACCTTC.

The chain recombines TRBV10-1 with TRBJ2-5; D unresolved. The CDR3 totals 13 residues. Germline CDR1 and CDR2: WNHNN and SYGVQD (reference sequence). V shed 9 bases and J shed 1 base, with 12 bases lying between them. The CDR3 protein is CARPPQPQETQYF. The CDR3 region has the DNA TGCGCCAGACCCCCACAGCCCCAAGAGACCCAGTACTTC.

The CDR3 nucleotides read TGTGCCAGCAGTGAAGCGAGGGGGACAGCCTACGAGCAGTACTTC. Translation gives CASSEARGTAYEQYF. The genes are TRBV2 and TRBJ2-5, with TRBD1 matching over 7 bases. With the DNA end fitting TRBJ2-7 better, the J assignment may be wrong. This CDR3 is 15 amino acids long. Germline-derived CDR1 and CDR2 are SNHLY and FYNNEI.

The sample holds a few counts of this clone. Here the CDR3 reads CSIGPVTQYF. The DNA of the CDR3 is TGCAGTATCGGGCCAGTTACGCAGTATTTT. The chain combines TRBV20-1 with TRBJ2-3; no clear D. CDR1 and CDR2 from the germline V gene are DFQATT and SNEGSKA (reference sequence). V was shortened by 8 bases and J by 8 bases, with 11 bases between the two germline ends. The CDR3 spans 10 residues.

The V and J genes are TRBV7-6 and TRBJ2-3; no reliable D call. The length of the CDR3 is 15 residues. The germline CDR1 and CDR2 sequences are SGHVS and FNYEAQ. V dropped 2 bases and J dropped 5 bases, with 14 bases sitting between them. The CDR3: CASSLRQPGRDTQYF. CDR3 nucleotides: TGTGCCAGCAGCTTAAGGCAGCCCGGCAGAGATACGCAGTATTTT.

The CDR3 DNA reads as TGTGCCAGCAGCTTAGGGGCGGGACAGGGGTACGTCGAGCAGTACTTC. Encoded protein: CASSLGAGQGYVEQYF. The genes are TRBV5-6 and TRBJ2-7, with 10 bases lining up with TRBD1. The V segment lost 2 bases and the J segment 6 bases; nucleotides outside the gene matches: 11. Germline lookup yields CDR1 SGHDT and CDR2 YYEEEE. There are 16 residues in the CDR3.

The chain joins TRBV7-9 to TRBJ1-6; TRBD1 aligns across 9 bases. The J segment lost 9 bases and the V segment lost 4 bases, leaving 10 bases of the junction unmatched. The CDR3 runs 16 residues. Germline V gives CDR1 SEHNR, CDR2 FQNEAQ (reference sequence). The CDR3 DNA reads as TGTGCCAGCAGCTCATGGACAGGGGTGGGCGGTTCACCCCTCCACTTT. This encodes CASSSWTGVGGSPLHF.

The chain is built from TRBV7-8 and TRBJ2-1; 7 bases fit TRBD2. Germline V gives CDR1 SGHVS, CDR2 FQNEAQ. J was trimmed by 3 bases and V by 4 bases; bases with no gene match: 9. The CDR3 contains 16 residues. The CDR3 reads CASSSLSGPNYNEQFF. CDR3 bases: TGTGCCAGCAGCTCCCTTAGCGGGCCCAACTACAATGAGCAGTTCTTC. The complete variable domain, with remaining parts taken from reference TRBV7-8 and TRBJ2-1, reads GAGVSQSPRYKVAKRGQDVALRCDPISGHVSLFWYQQALGQGPEFLTYFQNEAQLDKSGLPSDRFFAERPEGSVSTLKIQRTQQEDSAVYLCASSSLSGPNYNEQFFGPGTRLTVL.

About this clone: One junction end disagrees with the germline gene, perhaps due to a read error. The chain links TRBV4-3 to TRBJ2-1; D not certain. This CDR3 is 9 amino acids long. The germline V gene has CDR1 LGHNA and CDR2 YSLEER. This CDR3 is CASSHPRIF. The CDR3 DNA reads as TGCGCCAGCAGCCACCCTAGGATCTTC.

This chain uses TRBV5-1 with TRBJ1-2; 7 bases fit TRBD1. In germline, CDR1 is SGHRS, CDR2 YFSETQ. V was pared by 4 bases and J by 8 bases, with 8 bases of the junction left unmatched. The CDR3 has 13 amino acids. The CDR3 protein is CASSPNRGWGYTF. CDR3 DNA sequence: TGCGCCAGCAGCCCTAACAGGGGTTGGGGCTACACCTTC.

The V and J genes are TRBV5-1 and TRBJ2-5; TRBD2 matches 8 bases. With V trimmed by 3 bases and J by 4 bases, 8 bases remained unmatched. The germline V gene has CDR1 SGHRS and CDR2 YFSETQ. The CDR3 totals 15 residues. The CDR3 DNA is TGCGCCAGCAGCTCCGGGACTAGACCCGTAGAGACCCAGTACTTC. Amino acid sequence: CASSSGTRPVETQYF. Full variable domain (missing parts from reference TRBV5-1 and TRBJ2-5): KAGVTQTPRYLIKTRGQQVTLSCSPISGHRSVSWYQQTPGQGLQFLFEYFSETQRNKGNFPGRFSGRQFSNSRSEMNVSTLELGDSALYLCASSSGTRPVETQYFGPGTRLLVL.

The CDR3 reads CASSKFPTAATYEQYF. The CDR3 nucleotides are TGCGCCAGCAGCAAATTCCCAACAGCGGCAACCTACGAGCAGTACTTC. The chain recombines TRBV4-1 with TRBJ2-7; D is possibly TRBD2 (5 bases). The V and J ends lost 5 bases and 2 bases respectively, with 19 bases between them. The CDR3 has 16 amino acids. The V gene's germline CDR1 is MGHRA and CDR2 YSYEKL.

The gene calls are TRBV6-1 and TRBJ1-2; 7 bases line up with TRBD1. This CDR3 spans 14 amino acids. Trimming at V came to 5 bases and at J to 5 bases, leaving 8 bases not matched to a gene. Germline V gene lookup returns CDR1 MNHNS and CDR2 SASEGT. For the CDR3, the DNA is TGTGCCAGCAGTAAGAACAGGGGCGCGTATGGCTACACCTTC. This translates into CASSKNRGAYGYTF.

This clone came up once. The gene calls are TRBV29-1 and TRBJ2-7; 7 bases align to TRBD1. This CDR3 contains 12 residues. Trimming took 8 bases from V and 3 from J; bases not matched to a gene: 7. Germline V lookup: CDR1 SQVTM, CDR2 ANQGSEA. CDR3 bases: TGCAGCTTCCGGGACAGTGGCTACGAGCAGTACTTC. Translating gives CSFRDSGYEQYF.

The chain employs TRBV28 and TRBJ1-2, with 8 bases matching TRBD1. The CDR3 length is 13 residues. The germline gives CDR1 MDHEN, CDR2 SYDVKM. V was clipped by 4 bases and J by 5 bases; unmatched bases: 3. The CDR3 sequence is CASSSGGRYGYTF. As DNA, the CDR3 is TGTGCCAGCAGTTCAGGGGGCCGGTATGGCTACACCTTC.

The V call is TRBV13, the J call TRBJ1-2, with D perhaps matching TRBD1 (6 bases). CDR1 is PRHDT, CDR2 FYEKMQ, per germline (reference sequence). Deletions cut 5 bases from V and 3 bases from J, with 19 bases between. The length of the CDR3 is 16 residues. In DNA form, the CDR3 reads TGTGCCAGCAGCCCAAAACAGGGTCCTTTTGACTATGGCTACACCTTC. Protein: CASSPKQGPFDYGYTF.